This passage covers 15 T cell receptor beta chains from one sample sequenced in a study of CD8 T cells in ankylosing spondylitis. TCRdb fed the 5' RACE reads into MiXCR, producing one record per CDR3 protein. This sample has under 450,000 distinct CDR3 sequences; about 20% occur once, and the top ten carry about 12%. The specimen was blood, either unsorted or a sorted T cell fraction (not recorded which). The receptors stem from a male donor with ankylosing spondylitis or in good health (not recorded which).

The V and J genes are TRBV7-3 and TRBJ2-2; no definite D call. There are 15 residues in the CDR3. Germline assignment: CDR1 SGHTA and CDR2 FQGTGA. V lost 0 bases, J lost 4 bases, and 9 bases lay in between. The CDR3 bases are TGTGCCAGCAGCTTAACGGGGTTGGGCACCGGGGAGCTGTTTTTT. Its protein product is CASSLTGLGTGELFF.

In this sample, this clonotype turned up a few times. V usage is TRBV20-1 and J usage is TRBJ1-1; no definite D call. V was trimmed by 1 base and J by 0 bases, leaving 12 bases between them. The germline V gene has CDR1 DFQATT and CDR2 SNEGSKA (reference sequence). The CDR3 sequence is 15 residues long. This chain's CDR3 is CSARVWQRMNTEAFF. The CDR3 coding sequence is TGCAGTGCTAGAGTGTGGCAGCGGATGAACACTGAAGCTTTCTTT.

This clonotype has just a few counts. V gene TRBV7-2 combines with J gene TRBJ2-1; the match to TRBD2 covers 10 bases. The CDR3 has 15 residues. The germline V gene encodes CDR1 SGHTA and CDR2 FQGNSA. The trim removed 5 bases at V and 4 bases at J, leaving 5 bases unmatched. CDR3 bases: TGTGCCAGCAGCCGACTAGCGGGCCTATACAATGAGCAGTTCTTC. Protein sequence: CASSRLAGLYNEQFF. The whole variable domain, filled in from reference TRBV7-2 and TRBJ2-1, reads GAGVSQSPSNKVTEKGKDVELRCDPISGHTALYWYRQSLGQGLEFLIYFQGNSAPDKSGLPSDRFSAERTGGSVSTLTIQRTQQEDSAVYLCASSRLAGLYNEQFFGPGTRLTVL.

Only a few counts were recorded for this clonotype. CDR3 in amino acids: CASRPRGGYNEQFF. The CDR3, as DNA: TGTGCCAGCAGACCGCGGGGCGGGTACAATGAGCAGTTCTTC. The rearrangement uses TRBV27 and TRBJ2-1, with a tentative D call TRBD2 (6 bases). V lost 6 bases to trimming and J lost 4 bases, with 13 bases between them. Germline V gives CDR1 MNHEY, CDR2 SMNVEV (reference sequence). The CDR3 runs to 14 residues.

This clonotype was observed a few times. The V call is TRBV4-1, the J call TRBJ2-7; tentatively, D is TRBD2 (6 bases). V shed 1 base and J shed 4 bases, with 17 bases lying between them. CDR1 MGHRA and CDR2 YSYEKL come from the germline V gene. The CDR3 loop spans 16 amino acids. The CDR3 reads CASSQGRASEAYEQYF. CDR3 DNA sequence: TGCGCCAGCAGCCAAGGACGGGCTAGCGAGGCTTACGAGCAGTACTTC.

The chain is built from TRBV15 and TRBJ2-7, with a weak D call TRBD1 (6 bases). V lost 3 bases, J lost 2 bases, and 11 bases lay in between. The CDR3 totals 14 residues. Per germline, CDR1 LNHNV and CDR2 YYDKDF (reference sequence). CDR3 region: CATSSVRTAYEQYF. The CDR3 nucleotides are TGTGCCACCAGCAGTGTCCGGACAGCCTACGAGCAGTACTTC.

Ten or more counts support this clonotype. The chain employs TRBV24-1 and TRBJ1-5, with D unclear. Per germline, CDR1 KGHDR and CDR2 SFDVKD. This CDR3 has 13 residues. Trimming removed 4 bases at V and 6 bases at J, with 9 bases between. The chain's CDR3 is CATSDAGAQPQHF. The CDR3 region has the DNA TGTGCCACCAGTGACGCGGGAGCTCAGCCCCAGCATTTT.

The V and J genes are TRBV3-1 and TRBJ2-7; D might be TRBD2 (5 bases). V was shortened by 4 bases and J by 2 bases, with 18 bases between the two germline ends. Germline assignment: CDR1 LGHDT and CDR2 YNNKEL (reference sequence). The CDR3 covers 16 residues. In nucleotides, the CDR3 is TGTGCCAGCAGCCGGGCCGGAGGAAATCGGCCCTACGAGCAGTACTTC. This sequence encodes CASSRAGGNRPYEQYF.

This clonotype was seen a few times. This chain joins TRBV20-1 and TRBJ2-7; possible D gene TRBD2, 5 bases. The CDR3 extends over 11 amino acids. CDR1 and CDR2 (germline): DFQATT, SNEGSKA (reference sequence). Between the trimmed V and J ends, which lost 3 bases and 6 bases, there was a span of 9 bases. Here the CDR3 reads CSARRGGEQYF. The CDR3 nucleotides read TGCAGTGCTAGGAGAGGAGGCGAGCAGTACTTC.

The chain recombines TRBV29-1 with TRBJ2-6; D uncertain. In germline, CDR1 is SQVTM, CDR2 ANQGSEA. Trimming took 0 bases from V and 0 from J, leaving 9 bases between them. The CDR3 contains 16 residues. The CDR3 loop is CSVEDLTGSGANVLTF. The CDR3 DNA follows: TGCAGCGTTGAAGATCTTACGGGCTCTGGGGCCAACGTCCTGACTTTC.

This rearrangement joins TRBV7-2 to TRBJ2-3; TRBD2 matches at 8 bases. V dropped 1 base and J dropped 2; count of bases not matched to a gene: 5. The CDR3 is 16 residues long. From germline, CDR1 is SGHTA and CDR2 FQGNSA. The CDR3 is CASSLGRRGDTDTQYF. The CDR3 nucleotides are TGTGCCAGCAGCTTAGGGCGGCGGGGGGACACAGATACGCAGTATTTT.

V and J are TRBV6-5 and TRBJ2-3; D unresolved. V lost 3 bases and J lost 4, with 11 bases in between. This CDR3 is built from 14 residues. Looked up from germline, CDR1 is MNHEY and CDR2 is SVGAGI. The CDR3 sequence is CASSYTLAPDTQYF. CDR3 in DNA: TGTGCCAGCAGTTATACCTTAGCCCCAGATACGCAGTATTTT.

This clonotype has ten or more counts. The rearrangement joins TRBV5-1 to TRBJ2-5; D is ambiguous. This CDR3 spans 15 amino acids. V was trimmed by 1 base and J by 0 bases, leaving 10 bases between them. Looked up from germline, CDR1 is SGHRS and CDR2 is YFSETQ. CDR3 amino acids: CASSLRPGYQETQYF. In nucleotides, the CDR3 is TGCGCCAGCAGCTTGAGACCTGGTTACCAAGAGACCCAGTACTTC.

The chain employs TRBV6-6 and TRBJ2-1; D not resolved. From germline, CDR1 is MNHNY and CDR2 SVGAGI (reference sequence). The CDR3 spans 13 residues. Trimming took off 0 bases at V and 8 bases at J, with 8 bases between the two ends. CDR3 loop: CASSYSNWDEQFF. The CDR3 DNA reads as TGTGCCAGCAGTTACTCGAACTGGGATGAGCAGTTCTTC.

The table lists this clonotype with a few counts. The genes are TRBV7-9 and TRBJ2-1; D is unresolved. V was pared by 0 bases and J by 5 bases, with 2 bases between. This CDR3 has 12 residues. CDR1 is SEHNR, CDR2 FQNEAQ, per germline (reference sequence). The CDR3 sequence is CASSLAHNEQFF. The CDR3 nucleotides read TGTGCCAGCAGCTTAGCCCACAATGAGCAGTTCTTC.